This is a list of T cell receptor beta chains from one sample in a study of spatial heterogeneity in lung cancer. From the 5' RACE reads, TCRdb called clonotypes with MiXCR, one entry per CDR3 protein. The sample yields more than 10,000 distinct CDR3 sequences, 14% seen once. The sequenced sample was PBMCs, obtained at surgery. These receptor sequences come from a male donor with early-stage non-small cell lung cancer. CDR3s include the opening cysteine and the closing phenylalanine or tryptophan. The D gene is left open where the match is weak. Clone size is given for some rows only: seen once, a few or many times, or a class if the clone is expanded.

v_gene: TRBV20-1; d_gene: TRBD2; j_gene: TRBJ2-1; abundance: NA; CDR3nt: TGCAGTGCTTTGACGGGACTAGCGGACAATGAGCAGTTCTTC; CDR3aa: CSALTGLADNEQFF
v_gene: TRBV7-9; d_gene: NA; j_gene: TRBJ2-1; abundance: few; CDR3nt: TGTGCCAGCAGCCCCAGGAGGACTTCATACAATGAGCAGTTCTTC; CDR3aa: CASSPRRTSYNEQFF
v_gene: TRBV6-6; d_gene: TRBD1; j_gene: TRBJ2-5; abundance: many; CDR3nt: TGTGCCAGCAGTTACTCCACGGACAGGGGGCGGGAGACCCAGTACTTC; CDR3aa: CASSYSTDRGRETQYF
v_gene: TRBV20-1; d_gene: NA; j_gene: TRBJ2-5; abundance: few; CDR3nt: TGCAGTGCAAGTGGGGTAGCTTCGTGGGAGACCCAGTACTTC; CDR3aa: CSASGVASWETQYF
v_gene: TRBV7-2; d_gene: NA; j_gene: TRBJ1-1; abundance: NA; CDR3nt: TGTGCCAGCAGCACCGGGATGATGAACACTGAAGCTTTCTTT; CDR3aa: CASSTGMMNTEAFF
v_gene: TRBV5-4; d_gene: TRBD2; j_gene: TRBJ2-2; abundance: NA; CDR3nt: TGTGCCAGCAGCTTGAGACTAGCGGGGAACACCGGGGAGCTGTTTTTT; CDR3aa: CASSLRLAGNTGELFF
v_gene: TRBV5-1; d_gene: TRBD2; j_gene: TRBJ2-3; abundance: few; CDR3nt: TGCGCCAGCAGCTTCCTAAGCGGGGGCACAGATACGCAGTATTTT; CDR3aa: CASSFLSGGTDTQYF
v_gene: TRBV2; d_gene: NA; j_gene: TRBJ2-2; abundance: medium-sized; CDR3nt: TGTGCCAGCAGTGAAGTAGAGACCGGGGAGCTGTTTTTT; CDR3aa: CASSEVETGELFF
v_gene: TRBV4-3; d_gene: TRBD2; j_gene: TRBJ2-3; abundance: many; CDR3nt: TGCGCCAGCAGCCAAGCGCAGCGGGGAGATACGCAGTATTTT; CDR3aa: CASSQAQRGDTQYF
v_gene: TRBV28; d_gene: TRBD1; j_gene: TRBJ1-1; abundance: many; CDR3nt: TGTGCCAGCAGTTTGACAGGGGGCTTAACTGAAGCTTTCTTT; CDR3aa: CASSLTGGLTEAFF
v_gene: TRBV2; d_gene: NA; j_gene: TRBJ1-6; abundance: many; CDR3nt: TGTGCCAGCAGTGAATATCCGGTTTCACCCCTCCACTTT; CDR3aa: CASSEYPVSPLHF
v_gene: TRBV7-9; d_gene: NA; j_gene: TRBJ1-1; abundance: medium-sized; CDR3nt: TGTGCCAGCAGCTTAGGTAATATCGGACCGGGGGCTTTCTTT; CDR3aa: CASSLGNIGPGAFF
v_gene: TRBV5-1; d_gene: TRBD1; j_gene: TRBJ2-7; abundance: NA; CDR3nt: TGCGCCAGCAGCCCGGAGACAGGGGGCTACGAGCAGTACTTC; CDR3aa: CASSPETGGYEQYF
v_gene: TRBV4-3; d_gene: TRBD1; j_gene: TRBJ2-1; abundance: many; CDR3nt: TGCGCCAGCAGCCAACGAGACAGGGGGAACAATGAGCAGTTCTTC; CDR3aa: CASSQRDRGNNEQFF
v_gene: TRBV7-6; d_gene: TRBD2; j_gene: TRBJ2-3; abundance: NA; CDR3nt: TGTGCCAGCAGCAGTACCCCCTCTAGCGGGGGACGGGATACGCAGTATTTT; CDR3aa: CASSSTPSSGGRDTQYF
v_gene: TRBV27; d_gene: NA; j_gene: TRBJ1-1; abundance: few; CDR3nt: TGTGCCAGCAGTTTATTCCCTATGGGGCAGGGCGGAACTGAAGCTTTCTTT; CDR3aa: CASSLFPMGQGGTEAFF
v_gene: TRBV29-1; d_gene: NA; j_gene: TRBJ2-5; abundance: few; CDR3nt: TGCAGCGTTGAGATCACGCCCCGCGGCCAAGAGACCCAGTACTTC; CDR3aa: CSVEITPRGQETQYF
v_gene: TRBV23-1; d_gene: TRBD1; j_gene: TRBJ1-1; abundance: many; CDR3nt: TGCGCCAGCATAAATCACAGGGGGAACACTGAAGCTTTCTTT; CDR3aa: CASINHRGNTEAFF
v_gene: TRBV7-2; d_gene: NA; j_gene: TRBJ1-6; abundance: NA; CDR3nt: TGTGCCAGCAGCTTCGGGACGGTGTATTCACCCCTCCACTTT; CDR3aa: CASSFGTVYSPLHF
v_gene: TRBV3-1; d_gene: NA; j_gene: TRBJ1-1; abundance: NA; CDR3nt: TGTGCCAGCAGCCAAGTACCGGCGGACACTGAAGCTTTCTTT; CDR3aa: CASSQVPADTEAFF
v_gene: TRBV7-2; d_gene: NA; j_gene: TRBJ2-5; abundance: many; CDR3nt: TGTGCCAGCAGCTTAGGCAGGGAGACCCAGTACTTC; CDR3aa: CASSLGRETQYF
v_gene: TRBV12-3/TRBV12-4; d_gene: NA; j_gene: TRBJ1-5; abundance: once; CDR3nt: TGTGCCAGCAGTTTAGCGAAGAGACAGACCCGGAATCAGCCCCAGCATTTT; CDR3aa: CASSLAKRQTRNQPQHF
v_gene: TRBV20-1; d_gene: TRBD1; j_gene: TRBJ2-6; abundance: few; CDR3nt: TGCAGTGCTAAAGGGGACAGGTCCTTCTCTGGGGCCAACGTCCTGACTTTC; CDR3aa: CSAKGDRSFSGANVLTF
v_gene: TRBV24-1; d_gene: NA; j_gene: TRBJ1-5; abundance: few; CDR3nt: TGTGCCACCAGTGGGTGGGGTCAGCCCCAGCATTTT; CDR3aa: CATSGWGQPQHF
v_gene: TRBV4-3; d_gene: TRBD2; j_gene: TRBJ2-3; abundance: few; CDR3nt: TGCGCCAGCAGCCAAGATGGGCCGGCGGGGGGGCCTGCAGATACGCAGTATTTT; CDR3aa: CASSQDGPAGGPADTQYF
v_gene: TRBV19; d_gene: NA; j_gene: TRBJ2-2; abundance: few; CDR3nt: TGTGCCAGTCACAGTGAGAACACCGGGGAGCTGTTTTTT; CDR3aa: CASHSENTGELFF
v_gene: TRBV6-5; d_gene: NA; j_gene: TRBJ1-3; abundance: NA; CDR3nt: TGTGCCAGCAGACAGATCTCTGGAAACACCATATATTTT; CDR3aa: CASRQISGNTIYF
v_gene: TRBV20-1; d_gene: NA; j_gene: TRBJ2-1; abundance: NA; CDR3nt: TGCAGTGCTAGAGACCGGCCCACACACTATGAGCAGTTCTTC; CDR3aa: CSARDRPTHYEQFF
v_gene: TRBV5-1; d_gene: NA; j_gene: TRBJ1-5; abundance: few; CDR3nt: TGCGCCAGCAGCTTGGGGTTGGGGCCGGTCTGGCCCCAGCATTTT; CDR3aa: CASSLGLGPVWPQHF
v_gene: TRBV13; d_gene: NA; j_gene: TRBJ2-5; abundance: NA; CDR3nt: TGTGCCAGCAGCATCCGGACAGTGAAAGAGACCCAGTACTTC; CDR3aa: CASSIRTVKETQYF
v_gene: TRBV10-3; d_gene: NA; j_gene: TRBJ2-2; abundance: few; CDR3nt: TGTGCCATCAGTGAAACGGGGGCCCCGAACACCGGGGAGCTGTTTTTT; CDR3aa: CAISETGAPNTGELFF
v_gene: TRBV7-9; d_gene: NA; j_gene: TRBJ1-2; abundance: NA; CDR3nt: TGTGCCAGCAGCCTCTCGGGGGGAATGGGCTATGGCTACACCTTC; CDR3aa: CASSLSGGMGYGYTF
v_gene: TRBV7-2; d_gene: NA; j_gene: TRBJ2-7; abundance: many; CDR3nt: TGTGCCAGCAGCCCTAGGATACAGGACTCCTCCTACGAGCAGTACTTC; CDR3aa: CASSPRIQDSSYEQYF
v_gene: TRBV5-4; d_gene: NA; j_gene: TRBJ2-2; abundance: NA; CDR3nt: TGTGCCAGCAGCTTCGGACAGACCACCGGGGAGCTGTTTTTT; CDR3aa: CASSFGQTTGELFF
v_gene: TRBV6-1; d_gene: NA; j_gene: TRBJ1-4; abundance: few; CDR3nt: TGTGCCAGCGGAAAGGACAGTTTAATAGATGAAAAACTGTTTTTT; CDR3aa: CASGKDSLIDEKLFF
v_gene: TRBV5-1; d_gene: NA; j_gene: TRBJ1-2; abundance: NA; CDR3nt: TGCGCCAGCAGCTTAAACGGGGATAACTATGGCTACACCTTC; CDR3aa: CASSLNGDNYGYTF
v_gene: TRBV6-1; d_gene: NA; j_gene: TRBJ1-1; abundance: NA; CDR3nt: TGTGCCAGCAGTGAAGTAGTCAGGCCGAACACTGAAGCTTTCTTT; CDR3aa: CASSEVVRPNTEAFF
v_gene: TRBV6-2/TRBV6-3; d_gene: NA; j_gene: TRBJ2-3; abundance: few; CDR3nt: TGTGCCTCCGGTGATACGCAGTATTTT; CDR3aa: CASGDTQYF
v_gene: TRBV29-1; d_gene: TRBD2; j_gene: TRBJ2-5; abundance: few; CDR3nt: TGCAGCGTGCGACTAGCGGGGGCCCAAGAGACCCAGTACTTC; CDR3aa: CSVRLAGAQETQYF
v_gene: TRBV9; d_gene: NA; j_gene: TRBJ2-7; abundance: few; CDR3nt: TGTGCCAGCAGTCTCCGGGGAGACTCCTACGAGCAGTACTTC; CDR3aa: CASSLRGDSYEQYF
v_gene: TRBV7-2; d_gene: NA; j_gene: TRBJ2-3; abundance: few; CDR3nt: TGTGCCAGCAGCTCGGGACTCGGCACAGATACGCAGTATTTT; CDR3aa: CASSSGLGTDTQYF
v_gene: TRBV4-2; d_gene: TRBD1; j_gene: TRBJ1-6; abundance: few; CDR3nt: TGTGCCAGCAGCCAAGAGACAGGGGTTGCCTATAATTCACCCCTCCACTTT; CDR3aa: CASSQETGVAYNSPLHF
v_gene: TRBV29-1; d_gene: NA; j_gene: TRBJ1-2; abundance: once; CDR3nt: TGCAGCGTCTACGGGACGGCCTATGGCTACACCTTC; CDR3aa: CSVYGTAYGYTF
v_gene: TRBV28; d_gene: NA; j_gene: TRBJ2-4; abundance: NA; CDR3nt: TGTGCCAGCAGTTCCGCCCGAGGGCCATGGAACATTCAGTACTTC; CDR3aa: CASSSARGPWNIQYF
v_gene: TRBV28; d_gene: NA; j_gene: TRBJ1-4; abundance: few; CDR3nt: TGTGCCAGCAGTTATTGGGAAGATGAAAAACTGTTTTTT; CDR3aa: CASSYWEDEKLFF
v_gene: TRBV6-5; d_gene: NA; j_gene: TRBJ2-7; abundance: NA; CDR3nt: TGTGCCAGCAGCCCGTGGGGGGCCTCCGAGCAGTACTTC; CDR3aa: CASSPWGASEQYF
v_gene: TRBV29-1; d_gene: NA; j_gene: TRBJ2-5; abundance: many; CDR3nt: TGCAGCGCCTACGAGGGTGCAGAGACCCAGTACTTC; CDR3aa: CSAYEGAETQYF
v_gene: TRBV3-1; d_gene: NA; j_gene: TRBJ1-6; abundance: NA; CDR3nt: TGTGCCAGCAGCCAGGGGGGAAATTCACCCCTCCACTTT; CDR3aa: CASSQGGNSPLHF
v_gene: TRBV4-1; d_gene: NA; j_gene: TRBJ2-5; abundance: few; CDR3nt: TGCGCCAGCAGCCGGGGCGGGGCAGAGACCCAGTACTTC; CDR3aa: CASSRGGAETQYF
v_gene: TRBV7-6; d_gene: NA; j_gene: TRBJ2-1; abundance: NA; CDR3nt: TGTGCCAGCAGCTCTCTAGCGTCTTGGGGCAATGAGCAGTTCTTC; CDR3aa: CASSSLASWGNEQFF
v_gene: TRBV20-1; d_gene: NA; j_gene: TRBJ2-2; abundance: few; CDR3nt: TGCAGTGCACCGGGACTCCCAATGGGCACCGGGGAGCTGTTTTTT; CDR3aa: CSAPGLPMGTGELFF
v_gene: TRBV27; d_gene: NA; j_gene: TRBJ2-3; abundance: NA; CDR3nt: TGTGCCAGCAGTGCGACAGTCTCTAGCACAGATACGCAGTATTTT; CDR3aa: CASSATVSSTDTQYF
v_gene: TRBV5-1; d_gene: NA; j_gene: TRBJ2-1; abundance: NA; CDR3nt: TGCGCCAGCAGCTTGGTAGGGACCCGCAATGAGCAGTTCTTC; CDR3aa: CASSLVGTRNEQFF
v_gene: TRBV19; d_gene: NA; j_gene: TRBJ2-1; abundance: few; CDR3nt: TGTGCCAGTACAAGCCGTAGCTCCTACAATGAGCAGTTCTTC; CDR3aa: CASTSRSSYNEQFF
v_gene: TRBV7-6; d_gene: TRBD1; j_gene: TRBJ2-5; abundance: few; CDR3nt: TGTGTCAGCAGCTCCCGACAGGGCGCGACCGAGACCCAGTACTTC; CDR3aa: CVSSSRQGATETQYF
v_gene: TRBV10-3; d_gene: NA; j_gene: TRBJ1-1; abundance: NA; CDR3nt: TGTGCCATCAGCGGAGGTCTTTTTTCGAACACTGAAGCTTTCTTT; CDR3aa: CAISGGLFSNTEAFF
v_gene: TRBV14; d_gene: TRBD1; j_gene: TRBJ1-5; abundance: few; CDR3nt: TGTGCCAGCAGCCTAGGGACAGGGAGGAATCAGCCCCAGCATTTT; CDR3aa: CASSLGTGRNQPQHF